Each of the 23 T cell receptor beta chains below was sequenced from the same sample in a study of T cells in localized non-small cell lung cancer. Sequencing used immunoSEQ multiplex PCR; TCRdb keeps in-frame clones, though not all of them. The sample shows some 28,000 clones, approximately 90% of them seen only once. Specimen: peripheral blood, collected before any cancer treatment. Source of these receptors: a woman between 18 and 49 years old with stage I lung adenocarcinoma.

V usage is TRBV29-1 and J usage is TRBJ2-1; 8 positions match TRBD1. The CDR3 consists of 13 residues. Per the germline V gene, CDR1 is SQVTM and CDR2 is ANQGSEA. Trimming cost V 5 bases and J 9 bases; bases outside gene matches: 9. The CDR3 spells CSVPTGASGEQFF. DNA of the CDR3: TGCAGCGTTCCGACAGGGGCCTCTGGTGAGCAGTTCTTC.

The CDR3 region is CASSLGGEFMNTEAFF. In DNA form, the CDR3 reads TGTGCCAGCAGTTTGGGCGGGGAGTTTATGAACACTGAAGCTTTCTTT. V and J are TRBV27 and TRBJ1-1; no firm D call. The CDR3 covers 16 residues. V lost 3 bases, J lost 0 bases, and 14 bases lay in between. Germline V gives CDR1 MNHEY, CDR2 SMNVEV (reference sequence).

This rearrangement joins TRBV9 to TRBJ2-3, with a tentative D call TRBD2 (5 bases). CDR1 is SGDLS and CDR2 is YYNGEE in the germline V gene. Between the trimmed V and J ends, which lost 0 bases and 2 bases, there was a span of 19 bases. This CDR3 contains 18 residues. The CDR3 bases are TGTGCCAGCAGCGTAGGAGGGCTCCTCTCGGCCGTCACAGATACGCAGTATTTT. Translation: CASSVGGLLSAVTDTQYF.

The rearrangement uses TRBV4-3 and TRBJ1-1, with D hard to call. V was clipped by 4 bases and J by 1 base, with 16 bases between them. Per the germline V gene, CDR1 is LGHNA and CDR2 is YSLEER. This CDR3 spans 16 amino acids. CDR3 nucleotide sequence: TGCGCCAGCAGCCGGACTGCCGGTGAAGGGAACACTGAAGCTTTCTTT. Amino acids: CASSRTAGEGNTEAFF.

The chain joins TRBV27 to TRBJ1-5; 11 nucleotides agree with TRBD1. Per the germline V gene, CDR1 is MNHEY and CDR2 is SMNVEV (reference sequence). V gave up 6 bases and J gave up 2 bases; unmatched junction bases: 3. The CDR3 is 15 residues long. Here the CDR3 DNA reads TGTGCCAGCAGGGACAGGGGGCTACGCAATCAGCCCCAGCATTTT. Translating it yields CASRDRGLRNQPQHF.

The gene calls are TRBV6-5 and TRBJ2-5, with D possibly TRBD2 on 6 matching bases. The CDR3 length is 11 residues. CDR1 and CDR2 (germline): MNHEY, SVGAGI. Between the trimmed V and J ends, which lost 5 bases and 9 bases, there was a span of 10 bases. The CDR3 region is CASSSGWAQYF. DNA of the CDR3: TGTGCCAGCAGTAGCGGGTGGGCCCAGTACTTC.

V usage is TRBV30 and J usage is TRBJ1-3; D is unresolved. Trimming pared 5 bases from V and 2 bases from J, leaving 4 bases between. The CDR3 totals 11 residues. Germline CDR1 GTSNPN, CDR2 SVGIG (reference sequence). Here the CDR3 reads CAWATGNTIYF. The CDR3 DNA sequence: TGTGCCTGGGCGACTGGAAACACCATATATTTT. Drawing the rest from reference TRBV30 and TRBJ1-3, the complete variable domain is SQTIHQWPATLVQPVGSPLSLECTVEGTSNPNLYWYRQAAGRGLQLLFYSVGIGQISSEVPQNLSASRPQDRQFILSSKKLLLSDSGFYLCAWATGNTIYFGEGSWLTVV.

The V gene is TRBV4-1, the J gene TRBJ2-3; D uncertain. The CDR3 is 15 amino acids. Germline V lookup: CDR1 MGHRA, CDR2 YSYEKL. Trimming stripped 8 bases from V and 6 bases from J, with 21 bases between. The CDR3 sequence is CASGSQSLLIDTQYF. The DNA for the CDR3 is TGCGCCAGCGGATCACAGTCCCTCCTGATTGATACGCAGTATTTT.

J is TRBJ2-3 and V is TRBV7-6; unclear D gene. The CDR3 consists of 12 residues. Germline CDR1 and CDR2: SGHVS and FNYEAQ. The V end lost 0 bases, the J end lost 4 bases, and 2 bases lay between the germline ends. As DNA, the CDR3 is TGTGCCAGCAGCTTAGCCGCAGATACGCAGTATTTT. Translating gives CASSLAADTQYF.

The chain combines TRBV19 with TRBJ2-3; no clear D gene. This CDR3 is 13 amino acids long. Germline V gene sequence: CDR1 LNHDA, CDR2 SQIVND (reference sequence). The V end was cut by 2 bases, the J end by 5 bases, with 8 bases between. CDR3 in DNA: TGTGCCAGTAGTATAACTGGGATAGATACGCAGTATTTT. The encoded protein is CASSITGIDTQYF.

The CDR3, as DNA: TGCAGCGCTTCAAGGGGGAGGCAAGAGACCCAGTACTTC. It yields the protein CSASRGRQETQYF. The V and J genes are TRBV29-1 and TRBJ2-5; D assignment may be TRBD1 or TRBD2 (6 bases each). The CDR3 totals 13 residues. CDR1 and CDR2 from the germline V gene are SQVTM and ANQGSEA. Trimming left V 7 bases short and J 2 bases short, with 14 bases between.

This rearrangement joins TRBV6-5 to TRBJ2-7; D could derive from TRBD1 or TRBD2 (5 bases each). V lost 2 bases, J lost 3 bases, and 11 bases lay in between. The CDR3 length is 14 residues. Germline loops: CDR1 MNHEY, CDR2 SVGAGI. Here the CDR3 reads CASSYGTPDYEQYF. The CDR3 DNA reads TGTGCCAGCAGTTACGGGACCCCTGACTACGAGCAGTACTTC.

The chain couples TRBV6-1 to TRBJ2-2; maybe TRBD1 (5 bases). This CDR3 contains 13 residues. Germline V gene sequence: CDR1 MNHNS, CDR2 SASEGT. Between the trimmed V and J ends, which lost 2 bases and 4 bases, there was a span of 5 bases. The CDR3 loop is CASSEQGTGELFF. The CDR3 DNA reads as TGTGCCAGCAGTGAACAGGGCACCGGGGAGCTGTTTTTT.

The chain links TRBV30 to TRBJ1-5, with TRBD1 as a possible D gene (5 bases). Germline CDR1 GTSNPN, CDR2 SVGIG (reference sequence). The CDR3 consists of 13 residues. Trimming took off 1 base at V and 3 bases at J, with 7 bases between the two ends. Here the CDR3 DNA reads TGTGCCTGGAGTGGACAGTACAATCAGCCCCAGCATTTT. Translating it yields CAWSGQYNQPQHF.

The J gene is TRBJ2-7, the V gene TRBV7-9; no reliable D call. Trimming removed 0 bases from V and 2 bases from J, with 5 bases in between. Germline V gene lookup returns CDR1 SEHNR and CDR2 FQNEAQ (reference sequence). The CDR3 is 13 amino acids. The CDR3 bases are TGTGCCAGCAGCTTAGCTGGAGCCTACGAGCAGTACTTC. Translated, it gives CASSLAGAYEQYF.

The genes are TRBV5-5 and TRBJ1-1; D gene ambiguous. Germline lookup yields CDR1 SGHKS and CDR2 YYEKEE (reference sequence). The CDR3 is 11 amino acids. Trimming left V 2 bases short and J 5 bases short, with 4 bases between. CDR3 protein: CASSFITEAFF. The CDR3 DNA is TGTGCCAGCAGCTTTATAACTGAAGCTTTCTTT.

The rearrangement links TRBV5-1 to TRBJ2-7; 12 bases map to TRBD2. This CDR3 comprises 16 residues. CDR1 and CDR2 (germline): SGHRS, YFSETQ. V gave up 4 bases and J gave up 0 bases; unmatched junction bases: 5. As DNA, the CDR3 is TGCGCCAGCAGCCTCCAGACTAGCGGGAGCTCCTACGAGCAGTACTTC. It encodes CASSLQTSGSSYEQYF.

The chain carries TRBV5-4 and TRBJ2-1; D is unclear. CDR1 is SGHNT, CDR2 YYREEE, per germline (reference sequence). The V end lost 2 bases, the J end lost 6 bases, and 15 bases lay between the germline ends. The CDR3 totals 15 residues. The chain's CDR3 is CASSLELTLPNEQFF. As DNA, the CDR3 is TGTGCCAGCAGCTTAGAACTCACGCTTCCCAATGAGCAGTTCTTC.

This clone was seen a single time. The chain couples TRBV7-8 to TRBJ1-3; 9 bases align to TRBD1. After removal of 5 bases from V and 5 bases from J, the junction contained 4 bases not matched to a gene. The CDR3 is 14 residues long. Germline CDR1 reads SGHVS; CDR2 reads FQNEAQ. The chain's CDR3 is CASSAGTGRNTIYF. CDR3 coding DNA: TGTGCCAGCAGCGCGGGGACAGGGAGAAACACCATATATTTT.

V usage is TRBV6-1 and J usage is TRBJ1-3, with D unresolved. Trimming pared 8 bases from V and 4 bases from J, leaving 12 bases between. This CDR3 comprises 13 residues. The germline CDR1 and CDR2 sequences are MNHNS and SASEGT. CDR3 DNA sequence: TGTGCCAGCCGGCCGGGGAGGGGAAACACCATATATTTT. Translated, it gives CASRPGRGNTIYF.

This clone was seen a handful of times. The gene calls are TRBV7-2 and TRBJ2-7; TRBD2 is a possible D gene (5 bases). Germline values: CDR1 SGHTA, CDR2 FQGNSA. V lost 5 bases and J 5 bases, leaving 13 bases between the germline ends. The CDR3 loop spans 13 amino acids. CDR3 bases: TGTGCCAGCAGCCGAATGGGAGCCCACGAGCAGTACTTC. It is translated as CASSRMGAHEQYF.

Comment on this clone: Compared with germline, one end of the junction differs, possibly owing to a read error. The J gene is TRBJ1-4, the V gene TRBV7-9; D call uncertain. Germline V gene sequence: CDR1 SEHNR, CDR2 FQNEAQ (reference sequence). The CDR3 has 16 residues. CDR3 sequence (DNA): TGTACCAGCAGACTTTTTGTTGAGGCTTTTAATGAAAAACTGTTTTTT. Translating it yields CTSRLFVEAFNEKLFF.

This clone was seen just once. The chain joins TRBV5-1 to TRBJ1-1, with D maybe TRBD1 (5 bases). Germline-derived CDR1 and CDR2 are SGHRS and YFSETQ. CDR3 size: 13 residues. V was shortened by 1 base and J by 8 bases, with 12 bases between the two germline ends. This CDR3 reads CASSLFLQGEAFF. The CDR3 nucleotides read TGCGCCAGCAGCTTGTTCTTGCAGGGAGAAGCTTTCTTT.